This TCR beta chain was retrieved from a study of CD8+ T cells in alopecia areata. Study information: Patients received oral tofacitinib, 5 to 10 mg twice daily, for moderate-to-severe alopecia areata. The study, taken as a whole, reports: TCRs were shared less clearly across patients than in mice, possibly for HLA-related reasons. Lesional scalp, notably in alopecia totalis/universalis, had clonality above that of normal scalp.

This clone was seen only a few times. Its antigen is not identified. There are 15 residues in the CDR3. Looked up from germline, CDR1 is MNHEY and CDR2 is SVGAGI. The germline V and J ends were trimmed by 0 bases and 3 bases, with 12 bases remaining between them. Isolated RNA was reverse transcribed into cDNA used as the sequencing template. The repertoire was sequenced with immunoSEQ multiplex PCR; TCRdb's copy has only in-frame clones and lacks some. The sample lists 110,000 to 150,000 clones, roughly 61% occurring once. Researchers gathered lesional scalp punch biopsies and peripheral blood from patients with alopecia areata.

This receptor was taken from a human donor with alopecia areata. Sequencing was performed on CD4+ T cells sorted from blood, taken at week 0. The chain couples TRBV6-5 to TRBJ2-7, with D possibly being TRBD1 (6 bases). CDR3 sequence (DNA): TGTGCCAGCAGTTACTCGACAGGCGGGTTCTACGAGCAGTACTTC. It yields the protein CASSYSTGGFYEQYF.